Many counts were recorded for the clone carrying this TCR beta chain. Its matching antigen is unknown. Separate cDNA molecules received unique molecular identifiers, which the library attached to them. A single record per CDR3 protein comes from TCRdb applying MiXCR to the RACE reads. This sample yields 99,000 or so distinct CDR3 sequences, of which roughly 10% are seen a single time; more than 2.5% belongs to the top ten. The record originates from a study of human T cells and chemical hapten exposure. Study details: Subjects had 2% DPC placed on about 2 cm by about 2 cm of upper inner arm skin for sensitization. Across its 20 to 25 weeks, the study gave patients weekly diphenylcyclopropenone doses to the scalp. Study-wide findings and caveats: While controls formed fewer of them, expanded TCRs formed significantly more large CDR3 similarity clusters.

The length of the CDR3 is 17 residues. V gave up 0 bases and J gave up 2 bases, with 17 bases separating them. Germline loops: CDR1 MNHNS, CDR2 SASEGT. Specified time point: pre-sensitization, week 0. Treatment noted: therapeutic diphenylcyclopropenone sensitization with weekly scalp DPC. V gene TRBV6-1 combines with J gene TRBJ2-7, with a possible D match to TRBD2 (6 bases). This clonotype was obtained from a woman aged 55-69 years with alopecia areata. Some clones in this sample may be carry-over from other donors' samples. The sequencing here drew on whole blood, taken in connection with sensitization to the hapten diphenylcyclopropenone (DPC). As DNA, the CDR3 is TGTGCCAGCAGTGAAGCGGGGGGAATCCTAGGCGCCTACGAGCAGTACTTC. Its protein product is CASSEAGGILGAYEQYF.